Each of the 5 T cell receptor beta chains below was sequenced from the same sample in a study of CD8 T cells in Susac syndrome. The RNA input was roughly 0.45 to 1 ug, and it was reverse transcribed with random hexamers. TCRdb called the immunoSEQ multiplex PCR reads again in MiXCR, with one record for every CDR3 protein. This sample has tens of thousands of distinct CDR3 sequences, with just under 95% found just once. Sequenced material: CD8+ T cells from PBMCs. The receptors were gathered from a human donor with Susac syndrome.

This clonotype has a single count. The V and J genes are TRBV5-1 and TRBJ2-7; 10 bases line up with TRBD2. Per germline, CDR1 SGHRS and CDR2 YFSETQ. J was trimmed by 7 bases and V by 2 bases; bases with no gene match: 9. The CDR3 runs to 15 residues. CDR3 nucleotide sequence: TGCGCCAGCAGCTTCGAAGCGGGAGGGCCATGGGAGCAGTACTTC. Translation gives CASSFEAGGPWEQYF.

The gene calls are TRBV9 and TRBJ2-7; TRBD2 might be the D (6 bases). This CDR3 has 14 amino acids. The germline V gene encodes CDR1 SGDLS and CDR2 YYNGEE. Trimming stripped 0 bases from V and 5 bases from J, with 12 bases between. As DNA, the CDR3 is TGTGCCAGCAGCGTAGCCCGGAGGGGCGACGAGCAGTACTTC. Its protein product is CASSVARRGDEQYF.

This chain links TRBV6-2 or TRBV6-3 with TRBJ2-7; D gene unclear. The V gene's germline CDR1 is MNHEY and CDR2 SVGEGT. The ends were cut back, 6 bases at V and 3 bases at J, with 12 bases in the middle. The CDR3 totals 13 residues. This CDR3 reads CASSPGLFYEQYF. The CDR3 region has the DNA TGTGCCAGCAGCCCCGGCCTATTCTACGAGCAGTACTTC.

The V and J genes are TRBV12-3 or TRBV12-4 and TRBJ2-7, with D tentatively TRBD1 (5 bases). CDR3 length equals 13 residues. Trimming stripped 3 bases from V and 2 bases from J, with 8 bases between. In DNA form, the CDR3 reads TGTGCCAGCAGTTTCCAGGGCACCTACGAGCAGTACTTC. Its protein is CASSFQGTYEQYF.

This clonotype was seen only once. The chain uses TRBV25-1 and TRBJ2-5, with D perhaps given as TRBD1 or TRBD2 (5 bases each). Per the germline V gene, CDR1 is MGHDK and CDR2 is SYGVNS. The CDR3 is 16 residues long. The ends were cut back, 4 bases at V and 7 bases at J, with 22 bases in the middle. This CDR3 is CASSGVTGTDLATQYF. The DNA of the CDR3 is TGTGCCAGCAGTGGGGTTACCGGGACCGACCTCGCGACCCAGTACTTC.